These T cell receptor beta chains were read from a single sample in a study of blood T cell repertoires in COVID-19. This table comes from immunoSEQ multiplex PCR, and its TCRdb copy is limited to in-frame clones, with some not included. Of under 45,000 clones listed, around 86% are singletons. The specimen sequenced was peripheral blood. The origin of the receptors is a man aged 35 to 55 with active COVID-19. Each CDR3 is given with its conserved first and last residue. Where a row states a size, it is once, few, many or the class of an expanded clone; other rows omit it.

V	J	size	CDR3
TRBV27	TRBJ1-1	-	CASSFSVDRRNTEAFF
TRBV4-1	TRBJ2-5	-	CASSHDPWTSGNGETQYF
TRBV12-5	TRBJ2-7	-	CASGLVPQGSGGPNRYEQYF
TRBV5-5	TRBJ2-1	-	CASSSVGSRGAYNEQFF
TRBV28	TRBJ2-2	-	CASSQTGGAWTGELFF
TRBV5-1	TRBJ2-2	-	CASSLGEPTGELFF
TRBV3-1/TRBV3-2	TRBJ2-3	once	CASSQGLAGTLSTDTQYF
TRBV7-3	TRBJ2-2	-	CASSQQGTVTGELFF
TRBV6-1	TRBJ2-4	-	CASSETTGVQNIQYF
TRBV5-5	TRBJ1-2	-	CASGTLTNYGYTF
TRBV5-5	TRBJ2-7	-	CASSLAGTGSYEQYF
TRBV5-4	TRBJ2-2	once	CASSTSAANTGELFF
TRBV11-2	TRBJ1-3	-	CASSLVRDSGNTIYF
TRBV12-3/TRBV12-4	TRBJ1-6	-	CASSPGEHSPLHF
TRBV30	TRBJ1-6	-	CAWSVRQANSPLHF
TRBV2	TRBJ2-5	-	CASTAGVRLQETQYF
TRBV13	TRBJ2-3	-	CAGASGRTDTQYF
TRBV6-2/TRBV6-3	TRBJ2-7	-	CASSYDGGGYPYEQYF
TRBV7-2	TRBJ2-3	-	CASSLPRTGLSTDTQYF
TRBV3-1/TRBV3-2	TRBJ2-1	-	CASSQLGQGNEQFF
TRBV6-1	TRBJ2-2	-	CASSEGLGFHPWELFF
TRBV30	TRBJ2-1	few	CAWSVIGQVRRGRQFF
TRBV9	TRBJ2-3	-	CASSSVDTQYF
TRBV21-1	TRBJ1-2	-	CASTPGGFAGYTF
TRBV5-4	TRBJ2-3	-	CASSRLAGGTDTQYF
TRBV28	TRBJ1-6	-	CASSSPQGYSPLHF